A single sample gave rise to the 28 T cell receptor beta chains below, sequenced in a study of cytomegalovirus exposure and HLA in healthy donors. Amplification used 60 Vbeta primers and 13 Jbeta primers. Measured with immunoSEQ multiplex PCR; TCRdb has only the in-frame clones, and not every one. Altogether 55,000 to 70,000 clones are present, more than 75% being singletons, with the ten largest covering around 6%. The specimen was PBMCs. Every receptor here comes from a male donor in good health and CMV-seronegative.

This clone turned up a few times. The junction departs from germline at one end; a sequencing error may be responsible. The V gene is TRBV7-9, the J gene TRBJ1-1; a possible D gene is TRBD1 (6 bases). The CDR3 has 15 amino acids. Germline V gene data show CDR1 as SEHNR and CDR2 as FQNEAQ (reference sequence). This CDR3 reads CASSLAYRVSGEAFF. The CDR3 DNA is TGTGCCAGCAGCCTAGCTTACAGGGTGTCGGGTGAAGCTTTCTTT.

The chain is built from TRBV14 and TRBJ1-3; weak D call: TRBD1 (5 bases). Trimming shortened V by 1 base and J by 7 bases, and 8 bases separated the two germline ends. The CDR3 runs 13 residues. The germline CDR1 and CDR2 sequences are SGHDN and FVKESK. The CDR3 sequence is CASSQAGSNTIYF. CDR3 in DNA: TGTGCCAGCAGCCAAGCAGGGTCTAACACCATATATTTT.

The rearrangement joins TRBV7-2 to TRBJ1-1, with D perhaps matching TRBD1 (6 bases). The V and J ends lost 7 bases and 1 base respectively, with 13 bases between them. This CDR3 contains 14 residues. CDR1 is SGHTA and CDR2 is FQGNSA in the germline V gene. The CDR3 region has the DNA TGTGCCAGCACCTTGTCAGGGGAGAACACTGAAGCTTTCTTT. Translating it yields CASTLSGENTEAFF.

The gene calls are TRBV9 and TRBJ1-4, with 7 bases identical to TRBD1. Germline V gives CDR1 SGDLS, CDR2 YYNGEE. This CDR3 is built from 15 residues. V lost 4 bases and J lost 5; bases outside the gene matches: 8. This CDR3 reads CASSPRIQGNEKLFF. The CDR3 region has the DNA TGTGCCAGCAGCCCTCGAATACAGGGGAATGAAAAACTGTTTTTT.

The V call is TRBV18, the J call TRBJ2-5; 7 bases map to TRBD1. Losses at the gene ends were 2 bases for V and 6 bases for J; bases not matched to a gene: 6. Germline CDR1 reads KGHSH; CDR2 reads LQKENI. The CDR3 runs 14 residues. The CDR3, as DNA: TGTGCCAGCTCACCAGAAGGGGGCCCTCAGACCCAGTACTTC. This codes for CASSPEGGPQTQYF.

The chain uses TRBV7-9 and TRBJ2-5, with 9 nucleotides matching TRBD1. The J call may be wrong; the DNA end is better matched by TRBJ2-7. The CDR3 runs 17 residues. Germline-derived CDR1 and CDR2 are SEHNR and FQNEAQ (reference sequence). In DNA form, the CDR3 reads TGTGCCAGCAGCTCACCGGGACAGGGCCCTAGCTCCTACGAGCAGTACTTC. Amino acids: CASSSPGQGPSSYEQYF.

This chain uses TRBV7-2 with TRBJ1-2, with D uncertain. The germline V gene has CDR1 SGHTA and CDR2 FQGNSA. The CDR3 has 18 amino acids. The germline V and J ends were trimmed by 6 bases and 1 base, with 24 bases remaining between them. CDR3 protein: CASSRVSARGPINYGYTF. The CDR3 nucleotides are TGTGCCAGCAGTCGGGTTTCAGCTCGAGGCCCAATTAACTATGGCTACACCTTC.

Regarding this clone: At one of its ends the junction is not consistent with the germline gene, which may arise from a read error. The chain employs TRBV9 and TRBJ2-2; 11 bases fit TRBD1. This CDR3 has 16 amino acids. CDR1 SGDLS and CDR2 YYNGEE come from the germline V gene. The CDR3 DNA reads as TGTGCCAGCAGCGCTAGGGGACAGGGGGACACCGGGGAGCTGCTTTTT. Its translation is CASSARGQGDTGELLF.

The CDR3 DNA follows: TGCAGCGTTTCCACAGGGGGAGACACTGAAGCTTTCTTT. Translating it yields CSVSTGGDTEAFF. The chain carries TRBV29-1 and TRBJ1-1; 8 bases line up with TRBD1. Trimming removed 5 bases from V and 3 bases from J; junction bases left unmatched: 5. The CDR3 has 13 residues. CDR1 and CDR2 (germline): SQVTM, ANQGSEA.

The rearrangement links TRBV19 to TRBJ1-1; D gene uncertain. This CDR3 comprises 13 residues. V lost 3 bases to trimming and J lost 3 bases, with 8 bases between them. In germline, CDR1 is LNHDA, CDR2 SQIVND (reference sequence). The CDR3 loop is CASSITRDTEAFF. The DNA of the CDR3 is TGTGCCAGTAGTATTACGCGCGACACTGAAGCTTTCTTT.

This clone appeared once. This sequence joins TRBV11-1 and TRBJ2-3; 10 nucleotides line up with TRBD2. V trimming: 4 bases; J trimming: 5 bases; junction bases outside the gene matches: 9. There are 16 residues in the CDR3. The germline CDR1 and CDR2 sequences are SGHAT and FQDESV (reference sequence). For the CDR3, the DNA is TGTGCCAGCAGCTACCCCAGCGGGGGGGCCAGAGATACGCAGTATTTT. This encodes CASSYPSGGARDTQYF.

This clone was picked up one time. This CDR3 reads CASWGTGDGAFF. CDR3 coding DNA: TGTGCCAGTTGGGGGACAGGGGATGGTGCTTTCTTT. The chain has TRBV28 and TRBJ1-1, with TRBD1 matching 10 bases. Trimming cost V 9 bases and J 11 bases; bases outside gene matches: 9. CDR1 MDHEN and CDR2 SYDVKM come from the germline V gene. The CDR3 has 12 amino acids.

The rearrangement joins TRBV12-2 to TRBJ1-2; the DNA was not used to check the table's D call, TRBD1. TRBV12-2 is described as a pseudogene. The CDR3 covers 19 residues. This CDR3 reads CASRLANRDRGPSNYGYTF. The CDR3 nucleotides read TGTGCAAGTCGCTTAGCTAACCGGGACAGGGGTCCAAGTAACTATGGCTACACCTTC.

The chain has TRBV7-9 and TRBJ2-7; unclear D gene. V lost 7 bases and J lost 3, with 10 bases in between. The CDR3 loop spans 12 amino acids. Germline loops: CDR1 SEHNR, CDR2 FQNEAQ (reference sequence). For the CDR3, the DNA is TGTGCCAGCACCATCGGCGGCTACGAGCAGTACTTC. Encoded protein: CASTIGGYEQYF.

The V and J genes are TRBV2 and TRBJ2-3, with D possibly matching TRBD2 (5 bases). The CDR3 has 15 residues. Germline V gives CDR1 SNHLY, CDR2 FYNNEI. The V and J ends lost 6 bases and 2 bases respectively, with 15 bases between them. CDR3 sequence (DNA): TGTGCCAGCAGGGGGAGAATGGGAGCCACAGATACGCAGTATTTT. This codes for CASRGRMGATDTQYF.

The count of this clone is one. The chain is built from TRBV7-8 and TRBJ1-1; 9 nucleotides match TRBD1. Losses at the gene ends were 7 bases for V and 9 bases for J; bases not matched to a gene: 18. The CDR3 runs 16 residues. In germline, CDR1 is SGHVS, CDR2 FQNEAQ. CDR3 DNA sequence: TGTGCCAGCAACCAATGGAGGGGACAGGGCCACGACAAAGCTTTCTTT. It yields the protein CASNQWRGQGHDKAFF.

The rearrangement uses TRBV30 and TRBJ2-3; TRBD1 might be the D (5 bases). The germline CDR1 and CDR2 sequences are GTSNPN and SVGIG (reference sequence). V was pared by 0 bases and J by 1 base, with 8 bases between. The CDR3 has 14 residues. For the CDR3, the DNA is TGTGCCTGGAGTGTCAGCAGGGGCACAGATACGCAGTATTTT. This codes for CAWSVSRGTDTQYF.

This chain uses TRBV5-6 with TRBJ1-2; D is perhaps TRBD1 (5 bases). CDR1 is SGHDT and CDR2 is YYEEEE in the germline V gene. This CDR3 is 14 amino acids long. V shed 5 bases and J shed 4 bases, with 15 bases lying between them. The CDR3 nucleotides are TGTGCCAGCAGTCGGGGGGGGTATAGCTATGGCTACACCTTC. Protein: CASSRGGYSYGYTF.

The chain uses TRBV5-4 and TRBJ1-1; D is unclear. Trimming left V 2 bases short and J 1 base short, with 6 bases between. This CDR3 is 13 amino acids long. Germline-derived CDR1 and CDR2 are SGHNT and YYREEE (reference sequence). This CDR3 reads CASSFGENTEAFF. The CDR3 bases are TGTGCCAGCAGCTTCGGGGAGAACACTGAAGCTTTCTTT. Complete variable domain (other parts from reference TRBV5-4 and TRBJ1-1): ETGVTQSPTHLIKTRGQQVTLRCSSQSGHNTVSWYQQALGQGPQFIFQYYREEENGRGNFPPRFSGLQFPNYSSELNVNALELDDSALYLCASSFGENTEAFFGQGTRLTVV.

The chain combines TRBV7-2 with TRBJ2-7, with a possible D match to TRBD1 (5 bases). The CDR3 has 14 amino acids. V was pared by 3 bases and J by 3 bases, with 12 bases between. Germline loops: CDR1 SGHTA, CDR2 FQGNSA. CDR3 region: CASSFSPQGYEQYF. As DNA, the CDR3 is TGTGCCAGCAGCTTTAGCCCGCAGGGCTACGAGCAGTACTTC.

This chain joins TRBV6-5 and TRBJ2-7; TRBD2 is a possible D gene (6 bases). Germline lookup yields CDR1 MNHEY and CDR2 SVGAGI. Trimming took 2 bases from V and 2 from J, leaving 13 bases between them. The length of the CDR3 is 15 residues. CDR3 sequence: CASSYRDFPTYEQYF. CDR3 sequence (DNA): TGTGCCAGCAGTTACCGGGACTTTCCGACCTACGAGCAGTACTTC.

This sequence joins TRBV4-1 and TRBJ1-5; a weak D match, TRBD1 (6 bases). CDR1 and CDR2 (germline): MGHRA, YSYEKL. The CDR3 has 15 residues. V lost 1 base and J 7 bases, leaving 14 bases between the germline ends. CDR3: CASSQGTGFRQPQHF. In DNA form, the CDR3 reads TGCGCCAGCAGCCAAGGTACAGGGTTCAGGCAGCCCCAGCATTTT.

This sequence joins TRBV29-1 and TRBJ2-5; 10 nucleotides agree with TRBD2. The CDR3 totals 15 residues. Per the germline V gene, CDR1 is SQVTM and CDR2 is ANQGSEA. The J segment lost 1 base and the V segment lost 4 bases, leaving 6 bases of the junction unmatched. Here the CDR3 reads CSVVPSGGLQETQYF. The CDR3 nucleotides read TGCAGCGTTGTGCCTAGCGGGGGACTCCAAGAGACCCAGTACTTC.

The chain combines TRBV11-3 with TRBJ2-5; 16 nucleotides line up with TRBD2. The CDR3 is made up of 16 amino acids. V trimming: 4 bases; J trimming: 3 bases; junction bases outside the gene matches: 2. Germline V gene data show CDR1 as SGHNT and CDR2 as YENEEA. CDR3 in amino acids: CASSSGTSGGEETQYF. The CDR3, as DNA: TGTGCCAGCAGCTCCGGGACTAGCGGGGGGGAAGAGACCCAGTACTTC.

The chain employs TRBV19 and TRBJ1-5; possible D gene TRBD1, 6 bases. The CDR3 extends over 14 amino acids. Germline values: CDR1 LNHDA, CDR2 SQIVND (reference sequence). Trimming pared 4 bases from V and 4 bases from J, leaving 11 bases between. The DNA of the CDR3 is TGTGCCAGTAGTAGGCCACAGGGAAATCAGCCCCAGCATTTT. Protein sequence: CASSRPQGNQPQHF.

The chain employs TRBV6-5 and TRBJ1-4; D unresolved. The germline gives CDR1 MNHEY, CDR2 SVGAGI. Trimming removed 1 base at V and 7 bases at J, with 16 bases between. This CDR3 has 16 residues. The CDR3 DNA is TGTGCCAGCAGTTACTGGAGAAGGAGCGGAGTTGAAAAACTGTTTTTT. Its protein is CASSYWRRSGVEKLFF.

The rearrangement joins TRBV4-3 to TRBJ2-5; D is possibly TRBD1 (6 bases). Trimming shortened V by 0 bases and J by 3 bases, and 8 bases separated the two germline ends. Germline V gene lookup returns CDR1 LGHNA and CDR2 YSLEER. The CDR3 contains 14 residues. The chain's CDR3 is CASSQDTGKETQYF. The CDR3 nucleotides read TGCGCCAGCAGCCAAGATACAGGGAAAGAGACCCAGTACTTC.

The chain couples TRBV2 to TRBJ2-5; D is possibly TRBD2 (6 bases). Germline loops: CDR1 SNHLY, CDR2 FYNNEI. The CDR3 sequence is 15 residues long. V lost 5 bases, J lost 4 bases, and 17 bases lay in between. CDR3 sequence: CASSILGGNGETQYF. CDR3 nucleotide sequence: TGTGCCAGCAGTATCCTCGGGGGAAATGGAGAGACCCAGTACTTC. Full variable domain (missing parts from reference TRBV2 and TRBJ2-5): EPEVTQTPSHQVTQMGQEVILRCVPISNHLYFYWYRQILGQKVEFLVSFYNNEISEKSEIFDDQFSVERPDGSNFTLKIRSTKLEDSAMYFCASSILGGNGETQYFGPGTRLLVL.